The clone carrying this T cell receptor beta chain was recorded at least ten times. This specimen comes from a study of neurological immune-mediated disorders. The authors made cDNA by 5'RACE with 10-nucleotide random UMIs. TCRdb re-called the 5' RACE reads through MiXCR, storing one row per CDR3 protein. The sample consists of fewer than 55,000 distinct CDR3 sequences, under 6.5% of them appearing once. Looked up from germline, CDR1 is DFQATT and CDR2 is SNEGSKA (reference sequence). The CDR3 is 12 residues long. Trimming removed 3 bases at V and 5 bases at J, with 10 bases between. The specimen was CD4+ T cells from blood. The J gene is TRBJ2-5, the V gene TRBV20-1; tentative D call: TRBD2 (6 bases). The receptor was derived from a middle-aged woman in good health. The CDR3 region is CSARGGIETQYF. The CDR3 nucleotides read TGCAGTGCTAGGGGCGGGATTGAGACCCAGTACTTC.